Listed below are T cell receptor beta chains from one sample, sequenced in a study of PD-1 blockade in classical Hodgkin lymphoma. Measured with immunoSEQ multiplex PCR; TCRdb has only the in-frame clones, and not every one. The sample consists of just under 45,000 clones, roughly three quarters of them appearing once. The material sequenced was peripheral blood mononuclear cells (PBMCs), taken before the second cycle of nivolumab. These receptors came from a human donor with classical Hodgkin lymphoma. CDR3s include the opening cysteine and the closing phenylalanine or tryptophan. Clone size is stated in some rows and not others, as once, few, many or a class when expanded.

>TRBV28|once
CASSSGLLRNQPQHF
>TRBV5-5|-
CASSTRTGSYNEQFF
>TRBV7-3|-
CASSLGGHTDTQYF
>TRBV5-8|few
CASSPSGELFF
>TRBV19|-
CASSIQTGVDIQYF
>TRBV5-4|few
CASRPGTSRTDTQYF
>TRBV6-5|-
CASKTAGELFF
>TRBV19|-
CASSMGQGWVETQYF
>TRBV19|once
CASTGTSGRTGELFF
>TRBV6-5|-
CASVGQAASYGYTF
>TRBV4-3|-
CASSPGTGSHEQYF
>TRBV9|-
CASSDGPRRSYEQYF
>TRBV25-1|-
CASSENIPPEAFF
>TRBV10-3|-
CAMSGQTYGYTF
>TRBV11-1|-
CASSPLGPGELFF
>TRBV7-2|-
CASSLDGSNQPQHF